The 27 T cell receptor beta chains given below trace back to one sample, sequenced in a study of cytomegalovirus exposure and HLA in healthy donors. Both 60 Vbeta primers and 13 Jbeta primers went into the PCR. Method: immunoSEQ multiplex PCR; TCRdb's copy keeps in-frame clones and lacks some. Seen here are tens of thousands of clones, roughly four fifths observed once, and the top ten hold around 0.53%. Sequencing was carried out using PBMCs. These receptors came from a man aged 30-40 years in good health and CMV-seronegative.

V gene TRBV7-2 combines with J gene TRBJ2-5; TRBD1 aligns across 9 bases. With V trimmed by 5 bases and J by 5 bases, 12 bases remained unmatched. The CDR3 length is 16 residues. Germline CDR1 and CDR2: SGHTA and FQGNSA. The CDR3 spells CASSAQWGQGFETQYF. The DNA for the CDR3 is TGTGCCAGCAGCGCCCAGTGGGGACAGGGTTTTGAGACCCAGTACTTC.

This chain connects TRBV4-1 to TRBJ2-5; D might be TRBD1 (5 bases). This CDR3 is 16 amino acids long. Per the germline V gene, CDR1 is MGHRA and CDR2 is YSYEKL. The V end was cut by 0 bases, the J end by 1 base, with 12 bases between. CDR3 in amino acids: CASSQDSGLTQETQYF. The CDR3 DNA reads as TGCGCCAGCAGCCAAGATTCAGGGCTCACCCAAGAGACCCAGTACTTC.

This sequence joins TRBV6-1 and TRBJ1-2; TRBD1 might be the D (5 bases). From germline, CDR1 is MNHNS and CDR2 SASEGT. The CDR3 totals 12 residues. The V gene lost 6 bases and the J gene lost 6 bases, with 11 bases spanning the gap. The CDR3 spells CASRGPTDGYTF. The CDR3 DNA sequence: TGTGCCAGCAGGGGGCCGACAGATGGCTACACCTTC.

This clone appeared a single time. The J gene is TRBJ1-1, the V gene TRBV2, with TRBD1 identical over 7 bases. The CDR3 runs 15 residues. Trimming removed 4 bases from V and 4 bases from J; junction bases left unmatched: 9. Germline assignment: CDR1 SNHLY and CDR2 FYNNEI. In DNA, the CDR3 is TGTGCCAGCAGTGTAGTGAGGGGGCGCGGCACTGAAGCTTTCTTT. Protein product: CASSVVRGRGTEAFF.

The chain joins TRBV10-3 to TRBJ2-7, with a weak D call TRBD2 (5 bases). Trimming removed 7 bases from V and 3 bases from J, with 19 bases in between. The CDR3 is 15 residues long. Germline V gives CDR1 ENHRY, CDR2 SYGVKD. CDR3 coding DNA: TGTGCCATCAAGCCTCGGACTGCCACCAACTACGAGCAGTACTTC. Translated: CAIKPRTATNYEQYF.

The chain combines TRBV11-3 with TRBJ2-3, with 9 nucleotides matching TRBD2. Trimming at V came to 0 bases and at J to 6 bases, leaving 10 bases not matched to a gene. The germline CDR1 and CDR2 sequences are SGHNT and YENEEA. The CDR3 contains 17 residues. In nucleotides, the CDR3 is TGTGCCAGCAGCTTAGAAGGTGCTAGCGGGATATTTGATACGCAGTATTTT. Translation: CASSLEGASGIFDTQYF.

This clone was seen more than once but under ten times. CDR3 DNA sequence: TGTGCCAGCAGCCCCGGACTAGCTAGGAATGAGCAGTTCTTC. Amino acid sequence: CASSPGLARNEQFF. The chain couples TRBV4-2 to TRBJ2-1; the match to TRBD2 covers 8 bases. Losses at the gene ends were 4 bases for V and 7 bases for J; bases not matched to a gene: 6. Germline V CDR1 and CDR2: LGHNA, YNFKEQ. The CDR3 loop spans 14 amino acids.

The chain combines TRBV7-8 with TRBJ1-6, with TRBD1 identical over 8 bases. The CDR3 length is 15 residues. V trimming: 1 base; J trimming: 9 bases; junction bases outside the gene matches: 5. Germline V gene lookup returns CDR1 SGHVS and CDR2 FQNEAQ. The CDR3 protein is CASSLVSGGFSPLHF. CDR3 sequence (DNA): TGTGCCAGCAGCTTAGTGTCAGGGGGCTTTTCACCCCTCCACTTT. Variable domain in full (rest from reference TRBV7-8 and TRBJ1-6): GAGVSQSPRYKVAKRGQDVALRCDPISGHVSLFWYQQALGQGPEFLTYFQNEAQLDKSGLPSDRFFAERPEGSVSTLKIQRTQQEDSAVYLCASSLVSGGFSPLHFGNGTRLTVT.

The chain employs TRBV10-2 and TRBJ2-7; D ambiguous. V lost 4 bases, J lost 4 bases, and 11 bases lay in between. The V gene's germline CDR1 is WSHSY and CDR2 SAAADI. The CDR3 extends over 13 amino acids. The CDR3, as DNA: TGCGCCAGCAGTGTCTCGAGGCCTTACGAGCAGTACGTC. Translated: CASSVSRPYEQYV.

CDR3 sequence reads: CASSLDPGQNYGYTF. The CDR3 coding sequence is TGCGCCAGCAGCTTGGACCCGGGACAGAACTATGGCTACACCTTC. The chain couples TRBV5-1 to TRBJ1-2; 7 bases agree with TRBD1. The CDR3 loop spans 15 amino acids. Germline CDR1 is SGHRS and CDR2 is YFSETQ. Trimming at V came to 0 bases and at J to 2 bases, leaving 4 bases not matched to a gene. The full variable domain, its missing parts supplied by reference TRBV5-1 and TRBJ1-2, is KAGVTQTPRYLIKTRGQQVTLSCSPISGHRSVSWYQQTPGQGLQFLFEYFSETQRNKGNFPGRFSGRQFSNSRSEMNVSTLELGDSALYLCASSLDPGQNYGYTFGSGTRLTVV.

J is TRBJ2-1 and V is TRBV7-9, with 10 positions matching TRBD2. The V gene end was trimmed by 6 bases and the J gene end by 8 bases; junction bases not matched to a gene: 7. This CDR3 has 14 residues. Germline CDR1 SEHNR, CDR2 FQNEAQ (reference sequence). The DNA of the CDR3 is TGTGCCAGCAGACTAGCGGGGAGTATCGATGAGCAGTTCTTC. Protein sequence: CASRLAGSIDEQFF.

The rearrangement joins TRBV18 to TRBJ1-5, with D uncertain. Trimming removed 6 bases from V and 3 bases from J, with 9 bases in between. In germline, CDR1 is KGHSH, CDR2 LQKENI. CDR3 length equals 13 residues. CDR3 loop: CASSPGDNQPQHF. The DNA of the CDR3 is TGTGCCAGCTCTCCGGGTGACAATCAGCCCCAGCATTTT.

In the case of this clone: This sample also contains other DNA sequences that code for the same CDR3. The V call is TRBV29-1, the J call TRBJ1-1; D possibly corresponds to TRBD1 (5 bases). V was clipped by 3 bases and J by 0 bases, with 14 bases between them. The CDR3 consists of 15 residues. CDR1 is SQVTM, CDR2 ANQGSEA, per germline. CDR3 sequence (DNA): TGCAGCGTTGACGTTCGGGGGACTCTGAACACTGAAGCTTTCTTT. Its translation: CSVDVRGTLNTEAFF.

V is TRBV19 and J is TRBJ1-3; no firm D call. The CDR3 is made up of 12 amino acids. CDR1 is LNHDA and CDR2 is SQIVND in the germline V gene (reference sequence). Deletions cut 8 bases from V and 0 bases from J, with 5 bases between. CDR3 region: CASPSSGNTIYF. In DNA, the CDR3 is TGTGCCAGTCCCTCCTCTGGAAACACCATATATTTT.

The chain links TRBV14 to TRBJ1-2; D ambiguous. CDR3 length: 13 residues. Trimming took off 1 base at V and 8 bases at J, with 11 bases between the two ends. Per germline, CDR1 SGHDN and CDR2 FVKESK. Here the CDR3 reads CASSQVGTTGYTF. CDR3 coding DNA: TGTGCCAGCAGCCAAGTAGGCACTACCGGCTACACCTTC.

The chain has TRBV16 and TRBJ2-1; 7 nucleotides agree with TRBD1. V trimming: 3 bases; J trimming: 10 bases; junction bases outside the gene matches: 9. The CDR3 runs 14 residues. Germline V gives CDR1 KGHSY, CDR2 FQNENV. In nucleotides, the CDR3 is TGTGCCAGCAGCCAGCCCGACAGGGTGGGGGAGCAGTTCTTC. Protein: CASSQPDRVGEQFF.

This clone was recorded a few times. CDR3 protein: CASSLSGSGGVEQFF. The CDR3 nucleotides are TGCGCCAGCAGCTTGTCGGGTAGCGGGGGTGTTGAGCAGTTCTTC. This chain links TRBV5-1 with TRBJ2-1, with 9 nucleotides matching TRBD2. Germline CDR1 is SGHRS and CDR2 is YFSETQ. The CDR3 spans 15 residues. V lost 1 base, J lost 9 bases, and 8 bases stayed unmatched.

The rearrangement uses TRBV7-9 and TRBJ2-1; 9 bases are shared with TRBD2. Germline V gene data show CDR1 as SEHNR and CDR2 as FQNEAQ (reference sequence). The junction had 8 bases not matched to a gene; V was cut back by 5 bases and J by 3 bases. This CDR3 contains 16 residues. DNA of the CDR3: TGTGCCAGCAGCCCGGTTGAGCGGGAGGTCTACAATGAGCAGTTCTTC. Its translation is CASSPVEREVYNEQFF.

The rearrangement links TRBV7-3 to TRBJ2-2; the D gene is possibly TRBD2 (7 bases). Looked up from germline, CDR1 is SGHTA and CDR2 is FQGTGA. The V end was cut by 0 bases, the J end by 7 bases, with 12 bases between. The CDR3 is made up of 15 amino acids. The CDR3 DNA reads TGTGCCAGCAGCTTAACGAGGGGGGGCGGCGGGGAGCTGTTTTTT. The encoded protein is CASSLTRGGGGELFF.

CDR3 protein: CASSNTRTSGRVYEQYV. The CDR3 DNA follows: TGTGCCAGCAGCAACACTAGGACTAGCGGGAGGGTCTACGAGCAGTACGTC. The rearrangement uses TRBV21-1 and TRBJ2-7; the table's D call, TRBD2, was not checked against the DNA. TRBV21-1 is labeled a pseudogene. The CDR3 runs 17 residues.

The chain uses TRBV2 and TRBJ2-3; D not certain. Germline CDR1 reads SNHLY; CDR2 reads FYNNEI. This CDR3 spans 14 amino acids. V dropped 3 bases and J dropped 0 bases, with 7 bases sitting between them. CDR3 sequence (DNA): TGTGCCAGCAGTGATCTACGAAGCACAGATACGCAGTATTTT. Its protein is CASSDLRSTDTQYF.

The chain is built from TRBV7-8 and TRBJ1-2; 9 nucleotides match TRBD1. The CDR3 runs 13 residues. Trimming took 3 bases from V and 14 from J; bases not matched to a gene: 10. The germline V gene has CDR1 SGHVS and CDR2 FQNEAQ. The CDR3 protein is CASSFGQGRVCTF. In DNA, the CDR3 is TGTGCCAGCAGCTTCGGACAGGGGAGGGTCTGTACCTTC.

This clone has a single count. The V and J genes are TRBV5-4 and TRBJ2-5; TRBD2 is a possible D gene (6 bases). Per germline, CDR1 SGHNT and CDR2 YYREEE (reference sequence). The CDR3 totals 14 residues. Trimming took off 4 bases at V and 3 bases at J, with 13 bases between the two ends. The CDR3 DNA reads TGTGCCAGCAGCGGGGGGAACCAAAAAGAGACCCAGTACTTC. Protein: CASSGGNQKETQYF.

This clone was seen a handful of times. CDR3 bases: TGCGCCAGCAGCCAAACGACAGGCTTGGGCACTGAAGCTTTCTTT. Translation gives CASSQTTGLGTEAFF. The chain employs TRBV4-3 and TRBJ1-1, with D possibly being TRBD1 (6 bases). V lost 2 bases and J 4 bases, leaving 14 bases between the germline ends. CDR1 is LGHNA and CDR2 is YSLEER in the germline V gene. The CDR3 length is 15 residues.

The chain carries TRBV2 and TRBJ2-4, with D unclear. Germline CDR1 and CDR2: SNHLY and FYNNEI. Trimming took 4 bases from V and 2 from J, leaving 12 bases between them. CDR3 length: 15 amino acids. DNA for the CDR3: TGTGCCAGCAGTGGTCAGTATCCCCCCAAAAACATTCAGTACTTC. Translated: CASSGQYPPKNIQYF.

V usage is TRBV5-4 and J usage is TRBJ2-7; 11 bases agree with TRBD1. The V segment lost 3 bases and the J segment 5 bases; nucleotides outside the gene matches: 13. Germline V gene data show CDR1 as SGHNT and CDR2 as YYREEE (reference sequence). There are 17 residues in the CDR3. The CDR3: CASSSPLGTGGNNEQYF. The CDR3 nucleotides are TGTGCCAGCAGCTCCCCTTTAGGGACAGGGGGTAATAACGAGCAGTACTTC.

The CDR3 sequence is CASMAGQFTDTQYF. The DNA of the CDR3 is TGTGCCAGTATGGCTGGACAGTTCACAGATACGCAGTATTTT. The chain recombines TRBV19 with TRBJ2-3, with a possible D match to TRBD1 (6 bases). The CDR3 totals 14 residues. CDR1 LNHDA and CDR2 SQIVND come from the germline V gene (reference sequence). With 7 bases removed from V and 2 bases from J, the gap between germline ends came to 13 bases.